The 7 T cell receptor beta chains presented below share a single source sample, sequenced in a study of CD8 T cells in ankylosing spondylitis. TCRdb reprocessed the 5' RACE reads with MiXCR, giving one entry per CDR3 protein. Found here are 130,000 or so distinct CDR3 sequences, 11% of them singletons; the top ten hold about 4%. The sequenced sample consisted of blood, either unsorted or a sorted T cell fraction (not recorded which). The receptor source for this set is a female donor with ankylosing spondylitis or in good health (not recorded which).

At least ten counts were recorded for this clonotype. The V call is TRBV20-1, the J call TRBJ2-1; D is unresolved. This CDR3 is built from 12 residues. Germline CDR1 is DFQATT and CDR2 is SNEGSKA (reference sequence). The V end was cut by 5 bases, the J end by 12 bases, with 17 bases between. The CDR3 nucleotides read TGCAGTGCTGGGCCGAGTAGTAGCCCGCAGTTCTTC. Translation: CSAGPSSSPQFF.

This clonotype came up many times. The rearrangement links TRBV12-3 or TRBV12-4 to TRBJ1-3; D is undetermined. The CDR3 contains 10 residues. The V end was cut by 8 bases, the J end by 4 bases, with 3 bases between. As DNA, the CDR3 is TGTGCCAGCGGAGGAAACACCATATATTTT. It yields the protein CASGGNTIYF.

This clonotype was found many times. This chain connects TRBV27 to TRBJ2-7; 10 bases fit TRBD1. V lost 6 bases, J lost 6 bases, and 11 bases stayed unmatched. Germline V gene sequence: CDR1 MNHEY, CDR2 SMNVEV (reference sequence). CDR3 length: 15 residues. The CDR3 region is CASSFVGTGVSEQYF. DNA of the CDR3: TGTGCCAGCAGCTTTGTCGGGACAGGGGTAAGCGAGCAGTACTTC.

This clonotype has a count of ten or more. Compared with germline, one end of the junction differs, possibly owing to a read error. The rearrangement uses TRBV12-3 or TRBV12-4 and TRBJ2-7, with 8 bases that match TRBD2. The CDR3 sequence is 11 residues long. CDR3 loop: CASSSGLGWIF. The CDR3 coding sequence is TGTGCCAGCAGTTCGGGACTAGGATGGATCTTC.

This clonotype was recorded at least ten times. The rearrangement uses TRBV20-1 and TRBJ1-5; a possible D gene is TRBD1 (5 bases). Trimming left V 2 bases short and J 2 bases short, with 10 bases between. CDR1 and CDR2 (germline): DFQATT, SNEGSKA (reference sequence). CDR3 length equals 14 residues. The DNA of the CDR3 is TGCAGTGCTAGATGGGGGTTAGGCAATCAGCCCCAGCATTTT. Encoded protein: CSARWGLGNQPQHF.

The rearrangement joins TRBV12-3 or TRBV12-4 to TRBJ2-5, with 8 nucleotides matching TRBD1. After removal of 4 bases from V and 2 bases from J, the junction contained 0 bases not matched to a gene. The CDR3 length is 13 residues. The CDR3 is CASSWTGQETQYF. CDR3 nucleotide sequence: TGTGCCAGCAGTTGGACAGGGCAAGAGACCCAGTACTTC.

In its sample, this clonotype was seen many times. This sequence joins TRBV20-1 and TRBJ2-3, with D unclear. CDR3 length: 15 residues. Germline CDR1 is DFQATT and CDR2 is SNEGSKA (reference sequence). Between the trimmed V and J ends, which lost 0 bases and 0 bases, there was a span of 10 bases. CDR3 coding DNA: TGCAGTGCTAGAGAACCCCACGCTAGCACAGATACGCAGTATTTT. Protein product: CSAREPHASTDTQYF.